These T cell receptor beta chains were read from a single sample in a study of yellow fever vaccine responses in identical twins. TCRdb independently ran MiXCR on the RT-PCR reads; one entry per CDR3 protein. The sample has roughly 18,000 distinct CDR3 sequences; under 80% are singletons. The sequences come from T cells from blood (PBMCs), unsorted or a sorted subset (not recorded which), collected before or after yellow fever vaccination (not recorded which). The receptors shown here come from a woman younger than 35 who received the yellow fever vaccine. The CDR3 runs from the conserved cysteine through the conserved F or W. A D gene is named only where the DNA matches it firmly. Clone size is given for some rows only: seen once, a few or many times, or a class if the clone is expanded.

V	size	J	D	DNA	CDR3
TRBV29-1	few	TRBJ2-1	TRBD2	TGCAGCGTTGAAACGCCGAGACTAGCGTACAATGAGCAGTTCTTC	CSVETPRLAYNEQFF
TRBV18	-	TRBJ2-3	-	TGTGCCAGCTCACCCGGGACTCTCACAGATACGCAGTATTTT	CASSPGTLTDTQYF
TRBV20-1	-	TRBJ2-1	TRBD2	TGCAGTGCTAGGTCACTAGCGGGGTGGAATGAGCAGTTCTTC	CSARSLAGWNEQFF
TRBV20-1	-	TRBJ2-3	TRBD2	TGCAGTGTAACATGGCGGGGGACCTCAGATAAGCAGTATTTT	CSVTWRGTSDKQYF
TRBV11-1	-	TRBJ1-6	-	TGTGCCAGCAGCTTACCGCCTAATAATTCACCCCTCCACTTT	CASSLPPNNSPLHF
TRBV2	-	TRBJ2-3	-	TGTGCCAGCAGTGAGGACAGCACAGATACGCAGTATTTT	CASSEDSTDTQYF
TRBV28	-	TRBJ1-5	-	TGTGCCAGCAGTGTGAATCAGCCCCAGCATTTT	CASSVNQPQHF
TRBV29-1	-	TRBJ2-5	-	TGCAGCACAACCGGGTCTAGTCTCGAGACCCAGTACTTC	CSTTGSSLETQYF
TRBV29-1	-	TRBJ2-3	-	TGCAGCGTACAGACCGGCACAGATACGCAGTATTTT	CSVQTGTDTQYF
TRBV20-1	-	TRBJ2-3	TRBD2	TGCAGTGCTAGAGATTGGGCTAGCGGGGGTGCAGATACGCAGTATTTT	CSARDWASGGADTQYF
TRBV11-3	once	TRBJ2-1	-	TGTGCCAGCAGCTTATTAAGCGGCCAGGGCGCCAATGAGCAGTTCTTC	CASSLLSGQGANEQFF
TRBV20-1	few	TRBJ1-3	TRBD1	TGCAGTGCTGTAACAGGGGTTGGAAACACCATATATTTT	CSAVTGVGNTIYF
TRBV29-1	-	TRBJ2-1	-	TGCAGCGTTGAAAGGGCATACAATGAGCAGTTCTTC	CSVERAYNEQFF
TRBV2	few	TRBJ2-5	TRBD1	TGTGCCAGCAGTGTTACCGGGGACAGGGCGAACTTC	CASSVTGDRANF
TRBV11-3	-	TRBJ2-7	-	TGTGCCAGCAGCTTCGGCGTACCCGCCTACGAGCAGTACTTC	CASSFGVPAYEQYF
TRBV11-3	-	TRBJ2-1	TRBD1	TGTGCCAGCAGCGGACAGGGCGAGCAGTTCTTC	CASSGQGEQFF
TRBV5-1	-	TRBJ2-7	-	TGCGCCAGCAGCTTGTACCAGGGATTCAACGAGCAGTACTTC	CASSLYQGFNEQYF
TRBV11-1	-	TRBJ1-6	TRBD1	TGTGCCAGCAGCTTGGACAGGGCGGATAATTCACCCCTCCACTTT	CASSLDRADNSPLHF
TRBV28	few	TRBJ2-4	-	TGTGCCAGCACCTACGGACTGCCCTCGGCCAAAAACATTCAGTACTTC	CASTYGLPSAKNIQYF
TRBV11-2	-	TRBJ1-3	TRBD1	TGTGCCAGCAGCTTATGGACAGGGGGATCCAACACCATATATTTT	CASSLWTGGSNTIYF
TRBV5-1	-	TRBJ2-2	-	TGCGCCAGCAGCTTTGACACCGGGGAGCTGTTTTTT	CASSFDTGELFF
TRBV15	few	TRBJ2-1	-	TGTGCCACCAGCCTGGAGGATAAGGGAAGCAATGAGCAGTTCTTC	CATSLEDKGSNEQFF
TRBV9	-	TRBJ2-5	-	TGTGCCAGCAGCGTAGGAGGGATCCAAGAGACCCAGTACTTC	CASSVGGIQETQYF
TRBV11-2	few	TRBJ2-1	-	TGTGCCAGCAGCTTATTTGGAGCGAATTACAATGAGCAGTTCTTC	CASSLFGANYNEQFF
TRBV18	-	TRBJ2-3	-	TGTGCCAGCTCACCAAGGGTAGCGTCTGATACGCAGTATTTT	CASSPRVASDTQYF
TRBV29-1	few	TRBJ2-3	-	TGCAGCGTTGGCCGGGCTAGAGCAGATACGCAGTATTTT	CSVGRARADTQYF
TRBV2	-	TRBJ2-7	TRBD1	TGTGCCAGCAGTGTTGGGACAGGTGGGTTCTACGAGCAGTACTTC	CASSVGTGGFYEQYF
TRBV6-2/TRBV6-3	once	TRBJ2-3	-	TGTGCCAGCAGTTACAGGGATAGCACAGATACGCAGTATTTT	CASSYRDSTDTQYF
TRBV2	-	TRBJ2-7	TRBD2	TGTGCCAGAAGTGACGCGACTAGCCGCTCCGAGCAGTACTTC	CARSDATSRSEQYF
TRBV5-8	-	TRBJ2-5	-	TGTGCCAGCAGATCACAGGGTCGCACGGAGACCCAGTACTTC	CASRSQGRTETQYF